This TCR beta chain derives from a study of response to subunit inactivated influenza vaccine. General study results and limits: That few new T cells are recruited by each seasonal influenza vaccination was the authors' suggestion.

Germline V lookup: CDR1 SGHTA, CDR2 FQGNSA. The V end lost 8 bases, the J end lost 0 bases, and 5 bases lay between the germline ends. CDR3 size: 12 residues. TCRdb ran MiXCR on the RT-PCR reads and lists one entry per CDR3 protein. The data hold approximately 700,000 distinct CDR3 sequences, with over 11% observed a single time. Notes on this clonotype: Antigen: not known.

The sequencing here drew on PBMCs from blood, taken roughly 15 days before vaccination. The chain couples TRBV7-2 to TRBJ1-5, with unresolved D. The TCR was taken from a man over 45 who received an inactivated influenza vaccine. CDR3 nucleotides: TGTGCCAGCGGCATTAGCAATCAGCCCCAGCATTTT. This encodes CASGISNQPQHF.